This is a list of T cell receptor beta chains from one sample in a study of cytomegalovirus exposure and HLA in healthy donors. Repertoires were generated with immunoSEQ multiplex PCR, while TCRdb's copy carries only in-frame clones and drops some. The data show some 130,000 clones, around 86% seen once. Sequencing input: PBMCs. The receptors shown here come from a woman in her fifties or sixties in good health and CMV-seropositive. CDR3s include the opening cysteine and the closing phenylalanine or tryptophan. Fields, in order: V gene, D gene, J gene, clone size, CDR3 protein, CDR3 DNA. A D gene is named only where the DNA matches it firmly. Only part of the rows carry a size: once, few, many, or a class if the clone is expanded.

TRBV28,TRBD1,TRBJ2-1,once,CASFTGVTNEQFF,TGTGCCAGTTTTACAGGGGTAACAAATGAGCAGTTCTTC
TRBV5-4,.,TRBJ1-2,.,CASSPAVVYNYGYTF,TGTGCCAGCAGCCCGGCGGTGGTGTATAACTATGGCTACACCTTC
TRBV11-2,TRBD2,TRBJ2-4,.,CASSPGAGDIQYF,TGTGCCAGCAGCCCAGGTGCGGGGGACATTCAGTACTTC
TRBV16,.,TRBJ2-7,.,CASSQSAVDEQYF,TGTGCCAGCAGCCAATCCGCAGTTGACGAGCAGTACTTC
TRBV5-6,TRBD2,TRBJ2-3,.,CASLLAGGGTDTQYF,TGTGCCAGCCTACTCGCGGGGGGGGGCACAGATACGCAGTATTTT
TRBV28,TRBD1,TRBJ1-5,.,CASNSGQGSQPQHF,TGTGCCAGCAACTCTGGACAGGGTAGTCAGCCCCAGCATTTT
TRBV18,TRBD1,TRBJ1-1,.,CASSTGQGALNTEAFF,TGTGCCAGCTCAACAGGACAGGGGGCTTTGAACACTGAAGCTTTCTTT
TRBV13,.,TRBJ2-7,once,CASSFSGRADEQYF,TGTGCCAGCAGCTTCAGTGGCAGGGCCGACGAGCAGTACTTC
TRBV30,TRBD1,TRBJ2-1,.,CAWRLQGAGGEQFF,TGTGCCTGGAGGTTACAGGGGGCAGGGGGGGAGCAGTTCTTC
TRBV19,TRBD1,TRBJ1-2,.,CASSTLRDRETRDYTF,TGTGCCAGTAGTACACTCCGGGACAGGGAGACCAGGGACTACACCTTC
TRBV29-1,TRBD1,TRBJ1-2,.,CSVDMPGTGVIGYGYTF,TGCAGCGTTGACATGCCCGGGACAGGGGTTATAGGGTATGGCTACACCTTC
TRBV2,TRBD2,TRBJ2-3,.,CASSVRGLPTYTDTQYF,TGTGCCAGCAGTGTTCGGGGACTACCCACCTACACAGATACGCAGTATTTT
TRBV9,.,TRBJ2-3,.,CASSVALGQEEFPDTQYF,TGTGCCAGCAGCGTAGCTCTGGGGCAGGAAGAGTTCCCAGATACGCAGTATTTT
TRBV9,.,TRBJ2-3,.,CASSAYPSVDTQYF,TGTGCCAGCAGCGCCTACCCATCCGTTGATACGCAGTATTTT
TRBV5-5,.,TRBJ1-2,once,CASSLGDGGPVNYGYTF,TGTGCCAGCAGCTTGGGGGACGGGGGGCCAGTTAACTATGGCTACACCTTC
TRBV9,TRBD2,TRBJ2-5,.,CASSVGGLAGGNQYF,TGTGCCAGCAGCGTAGGAGGACTAGCGGGAGGGAACCAGTACTTC
TRBV7-8,.,TRBJ1-2,.,CASSLEAYWGYTF,TGTGCCAGCAGCTTGGAGGCTTACTGGGGCTACACCTTC
TRBV28,TRBD1,TRBJ1-4,.,CASSSTGGGDEKLFF,TGTGCCAGCAGTTCGACAGGGGGAGGCGATGAAAAACTGTTTTTT
TRBV6-5,TRBD1,TRBJ1-6,.,CASSLTGGYNSPLHF,TGTGCCAGCAGTTTGACAGGGGGGTATAATTCACCCCTCCACTTT
TRBV5-1,.,TRBJ1-2,.,CASSLQPDTHYGYTF,TGCGCCAGCAGCTTGCAGCCGGACACCCACTATGGCTACACCTTC
TRBV9,.,TRBJ2-1,.,CASSLGVLNEQFF,TGTGCTAGCAGCCTCGGGGTGTTGAATGAGCAGTTCTTC
TRBV5-4,TRBD2,TRBJ2-5,.,CASSPGTSQETQYF,TGTGCCAGCAGCCCCGGGACTAGCCAAGAGACCCAGTACTTC
TRBV7-9,.,TRBJ2-1,once,CASSLVSENEQFF,TGTGCCAGCAGCCTGGTTAGCGAGAATGAGCAGTTCTTC
TRBV27,TRBD1,TRBJ1-2,.,CASSSMGTGQGDYGYTF,TGTGCCAGCAGTTCGATGGGGACGGGACAGGGTGACTATGGCTACACCTTC
TRBV6-6,.,TRBJ1-1,.,CASSSGNMNTEAFF,TGTGCCAGCAGCTCAGGTAACATGAACACTGAAGCTTTCTTT
TRBV7-8,.,TRBJ2-2,.,CASSLAAAGELFF,TGTGCCAGCAGCTTAGCTGCGGCCGGGGAGCTGTTTTTT
TRBV7-9,TRBD1,TRBJ1-6,.,CASSLGTGESPLHF,TGTGCCAGCAGCTTGGGGACAGGGGAATCACCCCTCCACTTT
TRBV11-2,.,TRBJ1-4,.,CASSTLRGQLNEKLFF,TGTGCCAGCAGCACCCTTAGAGGACAGCTGAATGAAAAACTGTTTTTT
TRBV19,.,TRBJ1-2,.,CASSPEGEGGYGYTF,TGTGCCAGTAGTCCCGAAGGCGAGGGCGGCTATGGCTACACCTTC
TRBV6-5,.,TRBJ1-2,.,CASSTQGMDGYTF,TGTGCCAGCAGCACACAGGGTATGGATGGCTACACCTTC
TRBV2,TRBD1,TRBJ2-5,few,CASSTNPGGQETQYF,TGTGCCAGCAGTACCAACCCAGGGGGACAAGAGACCCAGTACTTC
TRBV7-9,.,TRBJ1-2,.,CASASAAGGAEYGYTF,TGTGCCAGCGCTTCGGCCGCGGGGGGCGCGGAGTATGGCTACACCTTC
TRBV28,TRBD1,TRBJ1-2,once,CASSRDRGYGYTF,TGTGCCAGCAGCCGGGACAGGGGCTATGGCTACACCTTC
TRBV2,TRBD1,TRBJ1-2,.,CASIGQGAGLYGYTF,TGTGCCAGCATTGGACAGGGTGCGGGGCTCTATGGCTACACCTTC
TRBV28,TRBD1,TRBJ1-5,.,CASRFPTGGGNQPQHF,TGTGCCAGCAGATTCCCTACAGGGGGTGGCAATCAGCCCCAGCATTTT
TRBV9,.,TRBJ1-4,once,CASSVAVSGNEKLFF,TGTGCCAGCAGCGTAGCGGTTTCGGGGAATGAAAAACTGTTTTTT
TRBV20-1,.,TRBJ1-2,.,CSALYGYTF,TGCAGTGCCCTTTATGGCTACACCTTC
TRBV5-8,.,TRBJ1-2,.,CASSLVDRGIYGYTF,TGTGCCAGCAGCTTGGTGGACCGGGGGATCTATGGCTACACCTTC
TRBV7-6,.,TRBJ1-1,.,CASSWQLRSEAFF,TGTGCCAGCAGCTGGCAACTGAGGTCAGAAGCTTTCTTT
TRBV11-2,TRBD2,TRBJ2-7,.,CASSGQDAGEYEQYF,TGTGCCAGCAGCGGACAAGACGCGGGGGAATACGAGCAGTACTTC
TRBV4-1,TRBD1,TRBJ1-1,few,CASSHGQGVGEAFF,TGCGCCAGCAGCCACGGACAGGGGGTCGGTGAAGCTTTCTTT
TRBV19,.,TRBJ2-1,few,CASSPEDSPYNEQFF,TGTGCCAGTAGCCCAGAGGATAGCCCCTACAATGAGCAGTTCTTC
TRBV4-2,TRBD2,TRBJ2-7,few,CASSQDRTSYEQYF,TGTGCCAGCAGCCAAGATAGGACTAGCTACGAGCAGTACTTC
TRBV2,TRBD1,TRBJ2-5,few,CASSAQGTGEETQYF,TGTGCCAGCAGTGCTCAAGGGACAGGCGAAGAGACCCAGTACTTC